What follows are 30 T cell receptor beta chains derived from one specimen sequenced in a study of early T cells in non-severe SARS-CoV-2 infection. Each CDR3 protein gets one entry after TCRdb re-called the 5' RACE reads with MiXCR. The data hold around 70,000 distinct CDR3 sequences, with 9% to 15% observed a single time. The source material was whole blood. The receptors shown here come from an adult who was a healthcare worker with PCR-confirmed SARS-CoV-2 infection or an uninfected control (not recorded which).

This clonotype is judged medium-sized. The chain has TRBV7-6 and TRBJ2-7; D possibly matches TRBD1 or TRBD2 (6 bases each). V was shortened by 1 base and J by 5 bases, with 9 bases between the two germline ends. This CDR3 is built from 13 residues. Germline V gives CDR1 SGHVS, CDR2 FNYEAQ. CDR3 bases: TGTGCCAGCAGCTTAGAGGGGGGCCACGAGCAGTACTTC. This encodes CASSLEGGHEQYF. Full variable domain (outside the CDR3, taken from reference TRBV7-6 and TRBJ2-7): GAGVSQSPRYKVTKRGQDVALRCDPISGHVSLYWYRQALGQGPEFLTYFNYEAQQDKSGLPNDRFSAERPEGSISTLTIQRTEQRDSAMYRCASSLEGGHEQYFGPGTRLTVT.

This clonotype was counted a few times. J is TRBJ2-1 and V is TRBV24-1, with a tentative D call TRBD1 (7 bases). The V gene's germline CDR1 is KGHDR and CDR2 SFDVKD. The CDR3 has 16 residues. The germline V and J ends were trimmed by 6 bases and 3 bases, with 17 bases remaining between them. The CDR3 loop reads CATSPRTGAGYNEQFF. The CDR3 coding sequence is TGTGCCACCAGTCCTCGGACAGGAGCGGGCTACAATGAGCAGTTCTTC.

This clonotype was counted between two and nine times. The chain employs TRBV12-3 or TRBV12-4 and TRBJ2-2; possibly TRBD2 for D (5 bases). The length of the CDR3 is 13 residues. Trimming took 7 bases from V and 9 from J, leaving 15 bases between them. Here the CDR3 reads CASTVGLVRELFF. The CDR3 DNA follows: TGTGCCAGCACCGTAGGACTGGTCAGGGAGCTGTTTTTT.

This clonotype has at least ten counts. This CDR3 reads CSASVQGAYYGYTF. The CDR3 coding sequence is TGCAGTGCTAGCGTACAGGGGGCTTACTATGGCTACACCTTC. This rearrangement joins TRBV20-1 to TRBJ1-2; 9 bases align to TRBD1. Germline CDR1 DFQATT, CDR2 SNEGSKA (reference sequence). Trimming removed 3 bases from V and 3 bases from J; junction bases left unmatched: 5. The CDR3 covers 14 residues.

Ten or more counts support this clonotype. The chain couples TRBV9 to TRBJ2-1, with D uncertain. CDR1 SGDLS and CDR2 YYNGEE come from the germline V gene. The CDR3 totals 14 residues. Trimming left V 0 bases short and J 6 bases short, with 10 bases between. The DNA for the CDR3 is TGTGCCAGCAGCGTAGCTCCCCCAAGCAATGAGCAGTTCTTC. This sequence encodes CASSVAPPSNEQFF.

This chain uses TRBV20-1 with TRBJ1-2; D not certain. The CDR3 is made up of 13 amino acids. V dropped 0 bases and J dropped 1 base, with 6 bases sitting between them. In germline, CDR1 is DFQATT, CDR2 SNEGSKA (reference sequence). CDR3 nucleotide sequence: TGCAGTGCTAGAGATTGGGTTAACTATGGCTACACCTTC. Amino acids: CSARDWVNYGYTF.

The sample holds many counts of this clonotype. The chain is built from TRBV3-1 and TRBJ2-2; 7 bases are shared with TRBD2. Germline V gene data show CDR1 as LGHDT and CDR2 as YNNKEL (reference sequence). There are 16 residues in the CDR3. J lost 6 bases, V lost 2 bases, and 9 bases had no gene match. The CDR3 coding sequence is TGTGCCAGCAGCCAATGGACTAGACGGCTGGCCGGGGAGCTGTTTTTT. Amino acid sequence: CASSQWTRRLAGELFF.

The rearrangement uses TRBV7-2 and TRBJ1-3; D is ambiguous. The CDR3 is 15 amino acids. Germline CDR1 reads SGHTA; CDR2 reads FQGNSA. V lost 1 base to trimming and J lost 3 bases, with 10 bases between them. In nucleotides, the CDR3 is TGTGCCAGCAGCTTAGAGGGTCTCGTTGGAAACACCATATATTTT. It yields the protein CASSLEGLVGNTIYF. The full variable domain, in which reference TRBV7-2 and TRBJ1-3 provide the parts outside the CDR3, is GAGVSQSPSNKVTEKGKDVELRCDPISGHTALYWYRQSLGQGLEFLIYFQGNSAPDKSGLPSDRFSAERTGGSVSTLTIQRTQQEDSAVYLCASSLEGLVGNTIYFGEGSWLTVV.

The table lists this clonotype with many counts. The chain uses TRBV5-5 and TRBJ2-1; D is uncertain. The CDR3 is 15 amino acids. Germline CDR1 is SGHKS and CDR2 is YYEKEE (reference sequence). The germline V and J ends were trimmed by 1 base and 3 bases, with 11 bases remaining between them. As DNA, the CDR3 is TGTGCCAGCAGCTTGTGGACGGATGACTACAATGAGCAGTTCTTC. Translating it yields CASSLWTDDYNEQFF.

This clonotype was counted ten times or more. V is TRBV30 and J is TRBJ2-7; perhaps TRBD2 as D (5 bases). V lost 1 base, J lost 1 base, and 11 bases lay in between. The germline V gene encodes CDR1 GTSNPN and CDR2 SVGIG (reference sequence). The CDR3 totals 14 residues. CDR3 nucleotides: TGTGCCTGGAGTGGCGGACTCAATTCCTACGAGCAGTACTTC. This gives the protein CAWSGGLNSYEQYF.

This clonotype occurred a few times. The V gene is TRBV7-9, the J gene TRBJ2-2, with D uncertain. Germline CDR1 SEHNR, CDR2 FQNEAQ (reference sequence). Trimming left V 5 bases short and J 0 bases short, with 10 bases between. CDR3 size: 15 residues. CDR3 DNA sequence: TGTGCCAGCAGCCTTACAGCCTCGAACACCGGGGAGCTGTTTTTT. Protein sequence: CASSLTASNTGELFF.

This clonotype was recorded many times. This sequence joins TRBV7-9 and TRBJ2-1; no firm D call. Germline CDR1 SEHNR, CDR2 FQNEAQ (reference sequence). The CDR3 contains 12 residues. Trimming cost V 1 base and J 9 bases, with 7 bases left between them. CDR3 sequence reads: CASSLGPPEQFF. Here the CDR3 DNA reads TGTGCCAGCAGCTTAGGCCCTCCTGAGCAGTTCTTC.

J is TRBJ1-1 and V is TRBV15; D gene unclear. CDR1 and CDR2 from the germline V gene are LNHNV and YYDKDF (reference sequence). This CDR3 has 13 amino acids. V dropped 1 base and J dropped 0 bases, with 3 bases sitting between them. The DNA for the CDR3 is TGTGCCACCAGCAGAGCGGTGAACACTGAAGCTTTCTTT. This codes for CATSRAVNTEAFF.

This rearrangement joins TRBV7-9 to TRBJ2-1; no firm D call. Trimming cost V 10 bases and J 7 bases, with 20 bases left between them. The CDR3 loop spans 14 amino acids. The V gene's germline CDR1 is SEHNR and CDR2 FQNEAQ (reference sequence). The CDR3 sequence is CAIDPDGVQNEQFF. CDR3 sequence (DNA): TGTGCCATCGACCCGGACGGCGTCCAGAATGAGCAGTTCTTC.

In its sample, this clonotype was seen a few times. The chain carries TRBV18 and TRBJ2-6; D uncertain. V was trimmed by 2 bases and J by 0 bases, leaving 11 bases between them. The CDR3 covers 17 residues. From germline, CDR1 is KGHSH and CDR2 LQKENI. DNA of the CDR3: TGTGCCAGCTCACCAGTGACTGCGAGCTCTGGGGCCAACGTCCTGACTTTC. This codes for CASSPVTASSGANVLTF. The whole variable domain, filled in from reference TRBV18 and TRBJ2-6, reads NAGVMQNPRHLVRRRGQEARLRCSPMKGHSHVYWYRQLPEEGLKFMVYLQKENIIDESGMPKERFSAEFPKEGPSILRIQQVVRGDSAAYFCASSPVTASSGANVLTFGAGSRLTVL.

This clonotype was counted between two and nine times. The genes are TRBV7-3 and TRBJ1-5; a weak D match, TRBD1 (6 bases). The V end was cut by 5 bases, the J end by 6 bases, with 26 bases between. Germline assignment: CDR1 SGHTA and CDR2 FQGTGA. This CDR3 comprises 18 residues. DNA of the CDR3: TGTGCCAGCAGCGCTCAGGCTAGGGGGACGCTACCCCCTCAGCCCCAGCATTTT. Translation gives CASSAQARGTLPPQPQHF. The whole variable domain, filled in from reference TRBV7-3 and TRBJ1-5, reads GAGVSQTPSNKVTEKGKYVELRCDPISGHTALYWYRQSLGQGPEFLIYFQGTGAADDSGLPNDRFFAVRPEGSVSTLKIQRTERGDSAVYLCASSAQARGTLPPQPQHFGDGTRLSIL.

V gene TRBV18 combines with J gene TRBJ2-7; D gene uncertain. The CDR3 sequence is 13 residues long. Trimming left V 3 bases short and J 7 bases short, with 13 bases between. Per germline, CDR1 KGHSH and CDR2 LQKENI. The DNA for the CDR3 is TGTGCCAGCTCACCGGTCGATCTCTGGGAGCAGTACTTC. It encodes CASSPVDLWEQYF.

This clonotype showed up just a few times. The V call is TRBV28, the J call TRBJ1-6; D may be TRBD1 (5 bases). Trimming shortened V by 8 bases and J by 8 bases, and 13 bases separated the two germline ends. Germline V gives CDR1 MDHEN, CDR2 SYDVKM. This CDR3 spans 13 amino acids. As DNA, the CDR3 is TGTGCCAGCGGGACTTCGAGGGATTCACCCCTCCACTTT. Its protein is CASGTSRDSPLHF.

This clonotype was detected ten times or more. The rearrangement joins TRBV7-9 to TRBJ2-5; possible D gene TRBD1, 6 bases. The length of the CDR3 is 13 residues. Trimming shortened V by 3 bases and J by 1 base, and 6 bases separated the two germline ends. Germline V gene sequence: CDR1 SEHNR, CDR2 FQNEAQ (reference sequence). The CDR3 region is CASSLDSQETQYF. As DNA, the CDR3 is TGTGCCAGCAGCTTGGACAGCCAAGAGACCCAGTACTTC.

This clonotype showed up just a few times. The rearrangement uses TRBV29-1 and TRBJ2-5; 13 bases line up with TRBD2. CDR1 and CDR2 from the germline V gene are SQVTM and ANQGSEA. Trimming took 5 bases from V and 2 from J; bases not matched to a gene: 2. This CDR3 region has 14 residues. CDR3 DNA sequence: TGCAGCGTTTCACTAGCGGGAGGGCAAGAGACCCAGTACTTC. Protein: CSVSLAGGQETQYF.

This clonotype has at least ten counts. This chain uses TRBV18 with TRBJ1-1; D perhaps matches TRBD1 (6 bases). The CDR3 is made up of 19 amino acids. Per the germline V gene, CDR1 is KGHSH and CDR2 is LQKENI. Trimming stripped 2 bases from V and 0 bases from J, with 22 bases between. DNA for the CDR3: TGTGCCAGCTCACCAATAGCAGGGGAGTCGGTTATGGTGAACACTGAAGCTTTCTTT. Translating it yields CASSPIAGESVMVNTEAFF.

CDR3 sequence (DNA): TGTGCCAGCTCACCTCCCCGGACAGGGGGGAACACTGAAGCTTTCTTT. Translated: CASSPPRTGGNTEAFF. The genes are TRBV18 and TRBJ1-1; 10 bases fit TRBD1. V gave up 3 bases and J gave up 1 base; unmatched junction bases: 5. CDR3 size: 16 residues. Germline V CDR1 and CDR2: KGHSH, LQKENI.

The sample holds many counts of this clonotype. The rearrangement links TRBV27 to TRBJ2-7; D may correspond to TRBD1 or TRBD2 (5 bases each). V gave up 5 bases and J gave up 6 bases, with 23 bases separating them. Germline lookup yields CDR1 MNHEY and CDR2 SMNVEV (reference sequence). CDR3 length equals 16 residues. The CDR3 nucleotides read TGTGCCAGCAGTCTCTGGACGGGGACCGCTCGGGGCGAGCAGTACTTC. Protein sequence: CASSLWTGTARGEQYF.

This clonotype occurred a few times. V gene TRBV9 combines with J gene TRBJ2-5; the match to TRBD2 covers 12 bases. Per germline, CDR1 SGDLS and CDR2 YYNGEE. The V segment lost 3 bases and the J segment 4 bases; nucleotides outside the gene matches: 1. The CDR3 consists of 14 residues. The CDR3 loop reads CASSASGRAETQYF. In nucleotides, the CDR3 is TGTGCCAGCAGCGCTAGCGGGAGGGCAGAGACCCAGTACTTC.

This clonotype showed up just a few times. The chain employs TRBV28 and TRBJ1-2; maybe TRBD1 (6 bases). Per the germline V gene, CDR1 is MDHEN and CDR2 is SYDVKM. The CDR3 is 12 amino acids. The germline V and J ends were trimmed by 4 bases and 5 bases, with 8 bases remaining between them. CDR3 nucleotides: TGTGCCAGCAGTTCGGACAGATATGGCTACACCTTC. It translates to CASSSDRYGYTF.

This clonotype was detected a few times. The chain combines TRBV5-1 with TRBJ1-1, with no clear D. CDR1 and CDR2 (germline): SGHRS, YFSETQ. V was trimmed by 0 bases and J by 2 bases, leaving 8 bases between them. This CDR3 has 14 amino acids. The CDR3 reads CASSLVSANTEAFF. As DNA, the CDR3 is TGCGCCAGCAGCTTGGTTTCCGCAAACACTGAAGCTTTCTTT.

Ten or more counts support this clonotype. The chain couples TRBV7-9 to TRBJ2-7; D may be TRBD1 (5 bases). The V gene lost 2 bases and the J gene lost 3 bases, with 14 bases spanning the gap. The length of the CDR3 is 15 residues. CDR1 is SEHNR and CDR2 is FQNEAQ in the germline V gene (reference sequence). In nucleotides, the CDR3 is TGTGCCAGCAGCTTAAGTAGGGGTGCCTTCTACGAGCAGTACTTC. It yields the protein CASSLSRGAFYEQYF.

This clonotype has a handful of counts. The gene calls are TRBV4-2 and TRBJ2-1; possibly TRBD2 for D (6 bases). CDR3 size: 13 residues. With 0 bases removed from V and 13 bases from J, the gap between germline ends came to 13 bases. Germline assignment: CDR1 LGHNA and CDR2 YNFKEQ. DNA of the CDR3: TGTGCCAGCAGCCAAGATATGAGGCGGGGACAGTTCTTC. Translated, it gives CASSQDMRRGQFF.

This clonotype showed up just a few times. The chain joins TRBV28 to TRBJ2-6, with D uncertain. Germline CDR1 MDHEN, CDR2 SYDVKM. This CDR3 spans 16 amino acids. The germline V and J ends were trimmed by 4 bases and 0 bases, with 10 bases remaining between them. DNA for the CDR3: TGTGCCAGCAGTTCACCTTTGAGCTCTGGGGCCAACGTCCTGACTTTC. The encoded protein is CASSSPLSSGANVLTF.

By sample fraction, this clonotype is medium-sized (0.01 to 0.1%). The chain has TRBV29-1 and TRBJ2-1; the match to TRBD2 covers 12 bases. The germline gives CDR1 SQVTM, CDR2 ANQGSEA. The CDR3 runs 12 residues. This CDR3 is CSELAGGNEQFF. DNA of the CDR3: TGCAGTGAACTAGCGGGAGGTAATGAGCAGTTCTTC.